This T cell receptor (beta chain) was captured by sequencing in a study of T cells in localized non-small cell lung cancer. The study's findings and limits: Higher T cell density in the blood was associated with longer overall survival, whereas higher adjacent-lung clonality associated with shorter survival. Maximal T cell clonality occurred in uninvolved adjacent lung, with tumor ranking below it. Paired adjacent lung recovered a median roughly 54 of the top 100 tumor clones. Without multi-region sequencing, intratumor heterogeneity could not be excluded.

Points on this clone: Its antigen is not known.

TCRdb keeps only in-frame clones here, not all; method: immunoSEQ multiplex PCR. The repertoire includes about 15,000 clones, more than 80% of them detected once, and about 25% sits in the top ten. This specimen was peripheral blood, taken before any cancer treatment. The TCR was taken from a female donor at least 60 years old with stage I squamous cell lung carcinoma.

CDR3 sequence reads: CASSPWDSAKEEAFF. In nucleotides, the CDR3 is TGCGCCAGCAGCCCCTGGGACAGCGCGAAAGAAGAAGCTTTCTTT. V is TRBV5-1 and J is TRBJ1-1; TRBD1 matches at 7 bases. The ends lost 4 bases at V and 8 bases at J; junction bases unmatched: 14. CDR3 size: 15 residues. Germline CDR1 SGHRS, CDR2 YFSETQ.